These 27 T cell receptor beta chains originate from one sample sequenced in a study of blood T cell repertoires in COVID-19. Profiled with immunoSEQ multiplex PCR; TCRdb holds only in-frame clones, not every one. Among about 170,000 clones, 70% to 90% were seen once, and the ten largest hold roughly 8.4%. Input material: peripheral blood. All receptors come from a woman of 80 years or more with COVID-19, enrolled during active disease.

This clone showed up just once. The V call is TRBV25-1, the J call TRBJ1-2; a weak D match, TRBD1 (6 bases). The CDR3 has 13 residues. Trimming took 8 bases from V and 4 from J, leaving 14 bases between them. Germline-derived CDR1 and CDR2 are MGHDK and SYGVNS. The DNA for the CDR3 is TGTGCCAGCTCCCCCCGAGGGGGCTATGGCTACACCTTC. Encoded protein: CASSPRGGYGYTF.

V usage is TRBV5-1 and J usage is TRBJ2-1; 7 bases are a match to TRBD2. The CDR3 totals 15 residues. Germline CDR1 and CDR2: SGHRS and YFSETQ. V shed 0 bases, J shed 3 bases, and the junction held 3 bases outside the gene matches. Here the CDR3 reads CASSLGGSGYNEQFF. CDR3 sequence (DNA): TGCGCCAGCAGCTTGGGCGGGAGTGGCTACAATGAGCAGTTCTTC.

The rearrangement links TRBV5-1 to TRBJ2-3, with TRBD2 as a possible D gene (6 bases). V dropped 2 bases and J dropped 6 bases, with 10 bases sitting between them. Germline-derived CDR1 and CDR2 are SGHRS and YFSETQ. The CDR3 is 13 amino acids. For the CDR3, the DNA is TGCGCCAGCAGCTTTAGCGGTACCGATACGCAGTATTTT. It yields the protein CASSFSGTDTQYF.

The DNA of the CDR3 is TGCGCCAGCAGCGAGACAGGGGGGTCCTATGGCTACACCTTC. It specifies CASSETGGSYGYTF. The chain carries TRBV5-1 and TRBJ1-2; 9 bases agree with TRBD1. The CDR3 is 14 residues long. Per germline, CDR1 SGHRS and CDR2 YFSETQ. J gave up 4 bases and V 4 bases, and 5 bases lay outside the gene matches.

The gene calls are TRBV5-5 and TRBJ1-5; D unclear. The germline gives CDR1 SGHKS, CDR2 YYEKEE (reference sequence). Trimming took 3 bases from V and 0 from J, leaving 7 bases between them. The CDR3 runs 14 residues. CDR3 in amino acids: CASSSLYSNQPQHF. CDR3 nucleotides: TGTGCCAGCAGCTCCTTATATAGCAATCAGCCCCAGCATTTT.

DNA for the CDR3: TGTGCCAGCAGCCCAGAGACAGGCCCAACTAATGAAAAACTGTTTTTT. It translates to CASSPETGPTNEKLFF. The chain joins TRBV7-6 to TRBJ1-4; TRBD1 is a possible D gene (6 bases). CDR1 SGHVS and CDR2 FNYEAQ come from the germline V gene. The V end lost 5 bases, the J end lost 0 bases, and 13 bases lay between the germline ends. The CDR3 loop spans 16 amino acids.

The CDR3 is CASSQGSSGGNNEQFF. CDR3 nucleotides: TGTGCCAGCAGCCAAGGGTCTAGCGGGGGGAACAATGAGCAGTTCTTC. The chain is built from TRBV14 and TRBJ2-1; 11 positions agree with TRBD2. The CDR3 totals 16 residues. J was trimmed by 5 bases and V by 1 base; bases with no gene match: 4. In germline, CDR1 is SGHDN, CDR2 FVKESK. Full variable domain (outside the CDR3, taken from reference TRBV14 and TRBJ2-1): EAGVTQFPSHSVIEKGQTVTLRCDPISGHDNLYWYRRVMGKEIKFLLHFVKESKQDESGMPNNRFLAERTGGTYSTLKVQPAELEDSGVYFCASSQGSSGGNNEQFFGPGTRLTVL.

The CDR3 nucleotides read TGTGCCAGTAGTATAGTGGTCCGGGGATCTGGAAACACCATATATTTT. It is translated as CASSIVVRGSGNTIYF. The chain has TRBV19 and TRBJ1-3; D remains ambiguous. The CDR3 is 16 amino acids. V was clipped by 1 base and J by 1 base, with 11 bases between them. Germline V gives CDR1 LNHDA, CDR2 SQIVND (reference sequence).

The chain combines TRBV7-9 with TRBJ2-1; tentative D call: TRBD1 (6 bases). The CDR3 covers 15 residues. Germline V gene data show CDR1 as SEHNR and CDR2 as FQNEAQ (reference sequence). The germline V and J ends were trimmed by 1 base and 4 bases, with 11 bases remaining between them. The CDR3 loop reads CASSLVSGQYNEQFF. In DNA form, the CDR3 reads TGTGCCAGCAGCTTAGTCTCGGGACAATACAATGAGCAGTTCTTC.

This sequence joins TRBV9 and TRBJ2-3; D perhaps matches TRBD2 (6 bases). This CDR3 region has 13 residues. CDR1 and CDR2 (germline): SGDLS, YYNGEE. V lost 4 bases and J lost 6, with 12 bases in between. As DNA, the CDR3 is TGTGCCAGCAGCTTAATCGGAGGGGATACGCAGTATTTT. Translated: CASSLIGGDTQYF.

This chain uses TRBV7-2 with TRBJ2-2, with D maybe TRBD2 (6 bases). V was pared by 3 bases and J by 7 bases, with 12 bases between. Germline CDR1 is SGHTA and CDR2 is FQGNSA. The CDR3 consists of 14 residues. DNA for the CDR3: TGTGCCAGCAGCTTTAGGGACTCTTTCGGGGAGCTGTTTTTT. Protein product: CASSFRDSFGELFF.

This clone was picked up one time. This rearrangement joins TRBV6-5 to TRBJ1-6; no definite D call. Trimming left V 10 bases short and J 8 bases short, with 21 bases between. The germline V gene has CDR1 MNHEY and CDR2 SVGAGI. The CDR3 length is 15 residues. The CDR3 is CAKMGEGGRDSPLHF. The DNA of the CDR3 is TGTGCCAAGATGGGCGAGGGAGGGCGTGATTCACCCCTCCACTTT.

This clone was seen more than once but under ten times. The chain carries TRBV10-2 and TRBJ1-6, with a weak D call TRBD1 (5 bases). CDR1 WSHSY and CDR2 SAAADI come from the germline V gene. V was cut by 3 bases and J by 6 bases, with 18 bases left in between. This CDR3 spans 17 amino acids. The CDR3 DNA is TGCGCCAGCAGTGAACTAAGGGACTCAAACGGTAATTCACCCCTCCACTTT. Translated, it gives CASSELRDSNGNSPLHF.

V usage is TRBV7-9 and J usage is TRBJ2-5; D possibly corresponds to TRBD1 (5 bases). Germline-derived CDR1 and CDR2 are SEHNR and FQNEAQ (reference sequence). V gave up 5 bases and J gave up 4 bases, with 14 bases separating them. This CDR3 has 14 amino acids. The CDR3 loop is CASSPGQGGETQYF. The CDR3, as DNA: TGTGCCAGCAGCCCTGGACAAGGCGGAGAGACCCAGTACTTC.

This clone was observed a handful of times. This chain connects TRBV5-5 to TRBJ1-1, with TRBD1 matching 8 bases. J gave up 5 bases and V 4 bases, and 10 bases lay outside the gene matches. CDR1 is SGHKS, CDR2 YYEKEE, per germline (reference sequence). The CDR3 runs to 15 residues. The CDR3 loop is CASSTGQGFGTEAFF. CDR3 nucleotides: TGTGCCAGCAGCACAGGACAGGGTTTCGGAACTGAAGCTTTCTTT.

The V gene is TRBV9, the J gene TRBJ1-5; TRBD1 aligns across 9 bases. V lost 3 bases and J lost 4; bases outside the gene matches: 8. Germline-derived CDR1 and CDR2 are SGDLS and YYNGEE. The CDR3 loop spans 16 amino acids. For the CDR3, the DNA is TGTGCCAGCAGCGCCACCGCGACAGGGGGTAATCAGCCCCAGCATTTT. Its translation: CASSATATGGNQPQHF.

The chain joins TRBV7-3 to TRBJ2-3, with 13 positions matching TRBD2. The V segment lost 0 bases and the J segment 6 bases; nucleotides outside the gene matches: 9. The CDR3 is 18 amino acids. Germline-derived CDR1 and CDR2 are SGHTA and FQGTGA. Here the CDR3 reads CASSLTVTSGGPPDTQYF. The DNA for the CDR3 is TGTGCCAGCAGCTTAACGGTGACTAGCGGGGGGCCGCCCGATACGCAGTATTTT.

This chain connects TRBV2 to TRBJ1-6; D remains ambiguous. The CDR3 extends over 13 amino acids. V was cut by 3 bases and J by 6 bases, with 6 bases left in between. The germline CDR1 and CDR2 sequences are SNHLY and FYNNEI. CDR3 residues: CASSDRGNSPLHF. CDR3 sequence (DNA): TGTGCCAGCAGTGATCGGGGTAATTCACCCCTCCACTTT.

In this sample, this clone turned up a few times. The rearrangement links TRBV15 to TRBJ2-3, with TRBD2 as a possible D gene (6 bases). CDR1 is LNHNV, CDR2 YYDKDF, per germline (reference sequence). This CDR3 has 14 amino acids. V was shortened by 4 bases and J by 5 bases, with 13 bases between the two germline ends. As DNA, the CDR3 is TGTGCCACCAGCATCAGCCGGAGGGAAGATACGCAGTATTTT. It codes for CATSISRREDTQYF.

V is TRBV7-9 and J is TRBJ1-2; tentatively, D is TRBD1 (5 bases). The germline V gene encodes CDR1 SEHNR and CDR2 FQNEAQ (reference sequence). This CDR3 has 14 residues. Deletions cut 5 bases from V and 0 bases from J, with 10 bases between. CDR3 DNA sequence: TGTGCCAGCAGCCTGGACAATTCTAACTATGGCTACACCTTC. This translates into CASSLDNSNYGYTF.

The V gene is TRBV6-1, the J gene TRBJ2-2; D is perhaps TRBD1 (6 bases). Germline V gene data show CDR1 as MNHNS and CDR2 as SASEGT. This CDR3 region has 18 residues. Trimming pared 3 bases from V and 5 bases from J, leaving 22 bases between. The CDR3 DNA sequence: TGTGCCAGCAGTGATTTACGGGCCCCGGCAGGGGCTACCGGGGAGCTGTTTTTT. Its protein is CASSDLRAPAGATGELFF.

The genes are TRBV2 and TRBJ2-1, with 11 bases fitting TRBD2. The CDR3 has 14 residues. CDR1 is SNHLY, CDR2 FYNNEI, per germline. V lost 6 bases and J lost 9; bases outside the gene matches: 7. CDR3 sequence: CASRTGLADSEQFF. The CDR3 DNA reads TGTGCCAGCAGAACGGGACTAGCGGACTCTGAGCAGTTCTTC.

The rearrangement links TRBV19 to TRBJ1-5; no clear D. Per the germline V gene, CDR1 is LNHDA and CDR2 is SQIVND (reference sequence). The CDR3 totals 16 residues. The ends were cut back, 8 bases at V and 3 bases at J, with 20 bases in the middle. The CDR3 loop reads CASRDLRTVYNQPQHF. CDR3 sequence (DNA): TGTGCCAGTCGAGACCTGAGAACAGTGTACAATCAGCCCCAGCATTTT. Variable domain in full (rest from reference TRBV19 and TRBJ1-5): DGGITQSPKYLFRKEGQNVTLSCEQNLNHDAMYWYRQDPGQGLRLIYYSQIVNDFQKGDIAEGYSVSREKKESFPLTVTSAQKNPTAFYLCASRDLRTVYNQPQHFGDGTRLSIL.

This clone has more than one count but fewer than ten. This chain links TRBV5-6 with TRBJ2-2; 13 bases are a match to TRBD2. The CDR3 totals 17 residues. V shed 0 bases and J 1 base; nucleotides not matched to a gene: 0. CDR1 and CDR2 (germline): SGHDT, YYEEEE. DNA of the CDR3: TGTGCCAGCAGCTTGGGACTAGCGGGAGGGAACACCGGGGAGCTGTTTTTT. Amino acids: CASSLGLAGGNTGELFF.

The rearrangement joins TRBV6-2 or TRBV6-3 to TRBJ2-1; D gene uncertain. The CDR3 consists of 14 residues. V lost 2 bases and J 6 bases, leaving 11 bases between the germline ends. CDR1 and CDR2 (germline): MNHEY, SVGEGT. This CDR3 is CASSYENPSNEQFF. The DNA of the CDR3 is TGTGCCAGCAGTTACGAGAACCCTAGCAATGAGCAGTTCTTC.

As DNA, the CDR3 is TGTGCCAGCTCGCGGATGGGGACTTGGGACAATCAGCCCCAGCATTTT. Translated, it gives CASSRMGTWDNQPQHF. V gene TRBV28 combines with J gene TRBJ1-5, with D tentatively TRBD1 (5 bases). The CDR3 length is 16 residues. Germline values: CDR1 MDHEN, CDR2 SYDVKM. V was trimmed by 8 bases and J by 3 bases, leaving 20 bases between them. Drawing the rest from reference TRBV28 and TRBJ1-5, the complete variable domain is DVKVTQSSRYLVKRTGEKVFLECVQDMDHENMFWYRQDPGLGLRLIYFSYDVKMKEKGDIPEGYSVSREKKERFSLILESASTNQTSMYLCASSRMGTWDNQPQHFGDGTRLSIL.

The chain recombines TRBV9 with TRBJ2-1, with TRBD2 matching over 7 bases. CDR3 length: 16 residues. The germline V gene encodes CDR1 SGDLS and CDR2 YYNGEE. V was clipped by 0 bases and J by 4 bases; unmatched bases: 7. The CDR3 sequence: CASSVAGSGMYNEQFF. The CDR3, as DNA: TGTGCCAGCAGCGTAGCTGGGAGCGGGATGTACAATGAGCAGTTCTTC.